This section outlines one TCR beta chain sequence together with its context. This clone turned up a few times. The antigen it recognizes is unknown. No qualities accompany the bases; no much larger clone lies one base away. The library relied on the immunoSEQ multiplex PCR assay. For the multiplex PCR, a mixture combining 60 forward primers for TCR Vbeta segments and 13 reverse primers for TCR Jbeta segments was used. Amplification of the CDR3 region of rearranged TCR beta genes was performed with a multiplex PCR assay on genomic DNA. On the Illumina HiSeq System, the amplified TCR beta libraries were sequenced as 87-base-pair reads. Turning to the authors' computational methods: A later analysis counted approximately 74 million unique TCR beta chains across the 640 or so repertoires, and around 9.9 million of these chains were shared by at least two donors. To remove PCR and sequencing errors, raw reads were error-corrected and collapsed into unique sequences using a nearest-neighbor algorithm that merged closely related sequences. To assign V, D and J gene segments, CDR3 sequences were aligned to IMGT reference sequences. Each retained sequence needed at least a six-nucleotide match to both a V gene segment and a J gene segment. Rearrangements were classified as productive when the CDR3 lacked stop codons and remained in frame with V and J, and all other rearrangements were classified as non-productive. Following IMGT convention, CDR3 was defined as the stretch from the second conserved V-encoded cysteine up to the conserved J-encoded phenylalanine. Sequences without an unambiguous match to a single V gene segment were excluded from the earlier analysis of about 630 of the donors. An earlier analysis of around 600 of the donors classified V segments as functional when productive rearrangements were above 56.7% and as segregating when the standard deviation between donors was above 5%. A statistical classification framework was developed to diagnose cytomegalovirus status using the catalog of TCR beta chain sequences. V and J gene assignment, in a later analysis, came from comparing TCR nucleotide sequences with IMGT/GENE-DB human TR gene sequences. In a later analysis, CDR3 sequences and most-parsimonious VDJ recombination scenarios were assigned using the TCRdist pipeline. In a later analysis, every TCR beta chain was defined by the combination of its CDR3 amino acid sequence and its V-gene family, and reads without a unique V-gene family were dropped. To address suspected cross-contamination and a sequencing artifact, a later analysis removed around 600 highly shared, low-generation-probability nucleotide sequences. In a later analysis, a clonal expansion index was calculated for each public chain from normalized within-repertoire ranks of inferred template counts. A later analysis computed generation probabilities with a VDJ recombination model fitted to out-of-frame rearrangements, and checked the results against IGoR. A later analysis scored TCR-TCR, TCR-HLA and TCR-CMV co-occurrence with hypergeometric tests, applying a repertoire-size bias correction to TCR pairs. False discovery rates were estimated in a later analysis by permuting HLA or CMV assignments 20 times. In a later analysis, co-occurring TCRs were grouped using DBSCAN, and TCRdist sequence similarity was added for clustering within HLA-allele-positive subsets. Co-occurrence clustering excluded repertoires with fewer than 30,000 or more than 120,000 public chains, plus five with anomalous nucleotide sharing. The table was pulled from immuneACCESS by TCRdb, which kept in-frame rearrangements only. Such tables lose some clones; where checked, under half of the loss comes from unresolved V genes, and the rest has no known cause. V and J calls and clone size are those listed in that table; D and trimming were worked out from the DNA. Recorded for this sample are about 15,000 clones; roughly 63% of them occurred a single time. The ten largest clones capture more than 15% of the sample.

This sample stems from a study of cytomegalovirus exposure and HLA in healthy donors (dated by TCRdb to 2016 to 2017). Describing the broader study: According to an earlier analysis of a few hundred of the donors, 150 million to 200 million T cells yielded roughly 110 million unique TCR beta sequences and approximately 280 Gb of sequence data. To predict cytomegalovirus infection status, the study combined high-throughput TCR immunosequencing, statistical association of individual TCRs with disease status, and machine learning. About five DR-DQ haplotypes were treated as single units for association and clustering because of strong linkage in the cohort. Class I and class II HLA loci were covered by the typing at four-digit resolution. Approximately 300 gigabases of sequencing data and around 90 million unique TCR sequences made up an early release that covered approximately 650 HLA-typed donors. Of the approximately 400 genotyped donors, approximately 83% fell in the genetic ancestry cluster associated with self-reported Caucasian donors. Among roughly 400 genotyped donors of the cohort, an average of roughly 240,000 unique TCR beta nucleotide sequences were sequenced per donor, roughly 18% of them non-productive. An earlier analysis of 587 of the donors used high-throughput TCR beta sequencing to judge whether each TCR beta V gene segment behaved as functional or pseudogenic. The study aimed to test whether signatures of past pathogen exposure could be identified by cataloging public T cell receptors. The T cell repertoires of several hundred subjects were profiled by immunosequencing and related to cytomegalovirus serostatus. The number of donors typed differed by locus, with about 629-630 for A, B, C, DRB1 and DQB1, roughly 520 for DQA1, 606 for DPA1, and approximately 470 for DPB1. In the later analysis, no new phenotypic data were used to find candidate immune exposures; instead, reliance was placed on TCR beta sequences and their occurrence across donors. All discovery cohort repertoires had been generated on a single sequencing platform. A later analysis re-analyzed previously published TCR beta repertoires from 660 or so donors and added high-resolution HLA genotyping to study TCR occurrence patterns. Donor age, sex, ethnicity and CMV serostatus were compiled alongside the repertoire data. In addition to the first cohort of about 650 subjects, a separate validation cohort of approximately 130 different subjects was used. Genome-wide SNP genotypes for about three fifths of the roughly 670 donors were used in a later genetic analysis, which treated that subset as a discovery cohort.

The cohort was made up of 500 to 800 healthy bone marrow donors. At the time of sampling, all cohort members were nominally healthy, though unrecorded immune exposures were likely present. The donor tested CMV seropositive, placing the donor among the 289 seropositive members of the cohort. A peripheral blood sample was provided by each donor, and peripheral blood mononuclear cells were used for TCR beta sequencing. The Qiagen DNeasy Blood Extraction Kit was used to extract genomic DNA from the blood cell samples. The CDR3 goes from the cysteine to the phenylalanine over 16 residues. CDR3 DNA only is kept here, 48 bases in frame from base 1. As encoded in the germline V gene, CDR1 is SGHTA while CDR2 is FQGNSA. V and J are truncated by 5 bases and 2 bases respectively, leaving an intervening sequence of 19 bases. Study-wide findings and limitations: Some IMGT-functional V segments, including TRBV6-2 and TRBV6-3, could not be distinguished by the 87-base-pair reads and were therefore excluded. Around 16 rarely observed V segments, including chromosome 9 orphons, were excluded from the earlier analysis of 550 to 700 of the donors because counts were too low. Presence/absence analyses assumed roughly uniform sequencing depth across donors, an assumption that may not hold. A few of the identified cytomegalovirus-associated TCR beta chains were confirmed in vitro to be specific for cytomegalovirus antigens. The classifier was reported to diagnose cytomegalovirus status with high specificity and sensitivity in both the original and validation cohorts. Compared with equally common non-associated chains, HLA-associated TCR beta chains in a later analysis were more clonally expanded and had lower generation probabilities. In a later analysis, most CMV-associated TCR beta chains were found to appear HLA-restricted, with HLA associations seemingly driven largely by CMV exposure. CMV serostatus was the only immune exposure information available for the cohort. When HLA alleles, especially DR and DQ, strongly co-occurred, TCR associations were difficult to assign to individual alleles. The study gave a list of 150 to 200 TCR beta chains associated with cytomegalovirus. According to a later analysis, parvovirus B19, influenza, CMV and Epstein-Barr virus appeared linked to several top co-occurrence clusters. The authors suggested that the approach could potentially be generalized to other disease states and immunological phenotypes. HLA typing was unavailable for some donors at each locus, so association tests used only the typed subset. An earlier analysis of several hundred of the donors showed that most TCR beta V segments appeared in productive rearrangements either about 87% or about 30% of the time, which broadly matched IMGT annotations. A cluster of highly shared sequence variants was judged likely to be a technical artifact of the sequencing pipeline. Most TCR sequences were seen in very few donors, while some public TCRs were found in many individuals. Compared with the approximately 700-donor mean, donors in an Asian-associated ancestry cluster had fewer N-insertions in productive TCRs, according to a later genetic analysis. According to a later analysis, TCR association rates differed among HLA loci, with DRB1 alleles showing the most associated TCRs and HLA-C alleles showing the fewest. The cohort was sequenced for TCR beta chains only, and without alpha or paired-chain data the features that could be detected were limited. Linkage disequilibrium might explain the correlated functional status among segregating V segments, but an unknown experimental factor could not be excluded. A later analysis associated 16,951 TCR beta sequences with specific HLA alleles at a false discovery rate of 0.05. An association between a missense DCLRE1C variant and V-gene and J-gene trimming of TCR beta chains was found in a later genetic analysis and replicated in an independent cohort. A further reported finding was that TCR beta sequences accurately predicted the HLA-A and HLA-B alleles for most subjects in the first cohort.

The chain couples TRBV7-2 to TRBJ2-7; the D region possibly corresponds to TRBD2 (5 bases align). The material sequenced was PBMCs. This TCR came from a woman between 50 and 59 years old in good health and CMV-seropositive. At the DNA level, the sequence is TGTGCCAGCAGCCTCACTAGGGCTAGCAGAACCTACGAGCAGTACTTC. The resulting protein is CASSLTRASRTYEQYF.